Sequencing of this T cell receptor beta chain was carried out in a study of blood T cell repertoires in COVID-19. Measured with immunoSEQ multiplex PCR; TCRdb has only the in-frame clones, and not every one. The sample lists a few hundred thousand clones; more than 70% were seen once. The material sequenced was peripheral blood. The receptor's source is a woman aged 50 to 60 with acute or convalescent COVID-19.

The CDR3 DNA is TGTGCCAGTAGTATAGGGGTAGCGGGAAGGTCCTACAATGAGCAGTTCTTC. Protein product: CASSIGVAGRSYNEQFF. V is TRBV19 and J is TRBJ2-1; 8 nucleotides match TRBD2. The V gene end was trimmed by 1 base and the J gene end by 1 base; junction bases not matched to a gene: 6. CDR3 size: 17 residues. Germline V gene sequence: CDR1 LNHDA, CDR2 SQIVND (reference sequence).